Presented here are 30 T cell receptor beta chains from one specimen sequenced in a study of shared clonotypes between healthy human individuals (dated by TCRdb to about 2020). Preparation of the library involved the immunoSEQ multiplex PCR assay. TCRdb carries this immuneACCESS record with in-frame sequences only. Its versions omit some clonotypes, under half of them owing to an unresolved V gene in the studies checked, with the rest unexplained. Across this sample there are 2 million to 2.5 million clones, with just under 95% seen only once. The ten most abundant clones make up around 0.4% of the sample. The sequenced sample consisted of naive CD4+ T cells from PBMCs. The cell subset or site label for this specimen denotes: CD45RA+ positively selected. The receptors come from a man younger than 35 in good health. Some clones in this sample may be carry-over from other donors' samples.

V usage is TRBV19 and J usage is TRBJ1-1; D not resolved. V gave up 4 bases and J gave up 0 bases, with 9 bases separating them. Germline V gene data show CDR1 as LNHDA and CDR2 as SQIVND (reference sequence). This CDR3 contains 14 residues. CDR3 DNA: TGTGCCAGTAGTAAGTTCTCGATGAACACTGAAGCTTTCTTT. Amino acids: CASSKFSMNTEAFF.

In its sample, this clone was seen once. This chain links TRBV15 with TRBJ2-3, with 11 bases aligning to TRBD1. The CDR3 is made up of 15 amino acids. CDR1 and CDR2 from the germline V gene are LNHNV and YYDKDF (reference sequence). V was pared by 4 bases and J by 2 bases, with 2 bases of the junction left unmatched. The CDR3 region has the DNA TGTGCCACCAGCACCGGACAGGGGGCCACAGATACGCAGTATTTT. It codes for CATSTGQGATDTQYF.

The J gene is TRBJ2-1, the V gene TRBV2; 10 bases agree with TRBD2. V shed 4 bases and J 0 bases; nucleotides not matched to a gene: 3. From germline, CDR1 is SNHLY and CDR2 FYNNEI. The CDR3 loop spans 16 amino acids. Here the CDR3 reads CASSGTSGNSYNEQFF. The CDR3 coding sequence is TGTGCCAGCAGTGGAACTAGCGGGAACTCCTACAATGAGCAGTTCTTC.

The chain is built from TRBV5-4 and TRBJ2-1, with unresolved D. Germline V gives CDR1 SGHNT, CDR2 YYREEE (reference sequence). The V end was cut by 6 bases, the J end by 6 bases, with 10 bases between. The CDR3 consists of 12 residues. CDR3 sequence reads: CASTQGPNEQFF. CDR3 DNA: TGTGCCAGCACCCAAGGCCCCAATGAGCAGTTCTTC.

CDR3 loop: CASSLAASEIYEQYF. The CDR3 DNA is TGCGCCAGCAGCTTGGCCGCAAGCGAGATCTACGAGCAGTACTTC. This chain links TRBV5-1 with TRBJ2-7; D gene ambiguous. The germline V gene has CDR1 SGHRS and CDR2 YFSETQ. The CDR3 length is 15 residues. Trimming left V 0 bases short and J 3 bases short, with 13 bases between.

This chain uses TRBV7-2 with TRBJ2-3; possibly TRBD1 for D (5 bases). Per the germline V gene, CDR1 is SGHTA and CDR2 is FQGNSA. V gave up 4 bases and J gave up 3 bases, with 11 bases separating them. The CDR3 totals 14 residues. CDR3 region: CASSYSRGTDTQYF. DNA for the CDR3: TGTGCCAGCAGCTACTCAAGGGGTACAGATACGCAGTATTTT.

Only one count was recorded for this clone. V is TRBV7-6 and J is TRBJ1-3; D ambiguous. The germline CDR1 and CDR2 sequences are SGHVS and FNYEAQ. The CDR3 sequence is 13 residues long. V was cut by 4 bases and J by 10 bases, with 14 bases left in between. The chain's CDR3 is CASSSTSRGTIYF. The CDR3 nucleotides are TGTGCCAGCAGCTCAACCTCGCGAGGAACCATATATTTT.

V usage is TRBV2 and J usage is TRBJ2-5; a weak D match, TRBD2 (6 bases). V lost 6 bases, J lost 1 base, and 15 bases lay in between. The CDR3 runs to 15 residues. CDR1 is SNHLY, CDR2 FYNNEI, per germline. Here the CDR3 reads CASRPKGGRQETQYF. In DNA, the CDR3 is TGTGCCAGCAGGCCGAAAGGAGGGCGCCAAGAGACCCAGTACTTC.

The chain employs TRBV11-2 and TRBJ2-1; tentatively, D is TRBD1 (5 bases). CDR3 length: 16 amino acids. Deletions cut 5 bases from V and 8 bases from J, with 22 bases between. Germline CDR1 SGHAT, CDR2 FQNNGV. The CDR3 DNA reads as TGTGCCAGCAGCCTCACCCTAACTACAGGTCCCCATGAGCAGTTCTTC. This translates into CASSLTLTTGPHEQFF.

V gene TRBV7-9 combines with J gene TRBJ2-7; D is undetermined. V was pared by 8 bases and J by 0 bases, with 11 bases between. Germline CDR1 is SEHNR and CDR2 is FQNEAQ (reference sequence). CDR3 length: 13 amino acids. This CDR3 reads CASRHPISYEQYF. DNA for the CDR3: TGTGCCAGCCGACATCCTATCTCCTACGAGCAGTACTTC.

This chain uses TRBV7-3 with TRBJ2-1; 8 positions match TRBD2. V gave up 7 bases and J gave up 4 bases; unmatched junction bases: 15. Germline assignment: CDR1 SGHTA and CDR2 FQGTGA. The CDR3 sequence is 17 residues long. The CDR3: CASTKGGSGSVYNEQFF. In DNA, the CDR3 is TGTGCCAGCACCAAGGGGGGAAGCGGGAGTGTATACAATGAGCAGTTCTTC.

The chain employs TRBV18 and TRBJ1-3, with a possible D match to TRBD1 (6 bases). Looked up from germline, CDR1 is KGHSH and CDR2 is LQKENI. The V and J ends lost 3 bases and 0 bases respectively, with 12 bases between them. This CDR3 region has 16 residues. The CDR3 region has the DNA TGTGCCAGCTCACCGAGACAGGCGAGCTCTGGAAACACCATATATTTT. This sequence encodes CASSPRQASSGNTIYF.

The chain is built from TRBV25-1 and TRBJ2-7, with D possibly matching TRBD2 (5 bases). This CDR3 spans 14 amino acids. Trimming left V 2 bases short and J 0 bases short, with 8 bases between. The germline V gene has CDR1 MGHDK and CDR2 SYGVNS. CDR3 in amino acids: CASSERRSSYEQYF. The DNA of the CDR3 is TGTGCCAGCAGTGAAAGGAGGAGCTCCTACGAGCAGTACTTC.

The rearrangement joins TRBV5-1 to TRBJ1-1; 7 bases align to TRBD1. CDR1 is SGHRS and CDR2 is YFSETQ in the germline V gene. The CDR3 loop spans 15 amino acids. The V gene end was trimmed by 3 bases and the J gene end by 4 bases; junction bases not matched to a gene: 9. CDR3: CASSWGSTGLTEAFF. The CDR3 coding sequence is TGCGCCAGCAGCTGGGGCTCGACAGGGCTCACTGAAGCTTTCTTT.

This rearrangement joins TRBV11-1 to TRBJ2-7, with TRBD2 matching over 7 bases. Germline lookup yields CDR1 SGHAT and CDR2 FQDESV (reference sequence). V trimming: 5 bases; J trimming: 2 bases; junction bases outside the gene matches: 12. This CDR3 region has 16 residues. CDR3 DNA sequence: TGTGCCAGCAGCCAGATTAGGGTCGCGGGAGCCTACGAGCAGTACTTC. Translated: CASSQIRVAGAYEQYF.

The rearrangement uses TRBV15 and TRBJ2-5; 10 bases align to TRBD1. Unmatched junction bases numbered 4, after V lost 2 bases and J lost 4 bases. Germline CDR1 and CDR2: LNHNV and YYDKDF (reference sequence). This CDR3 is built from 15 residues. The CDR3 nucleotides are TGTGCCACCAGCAGACCGGGACAGGGGTCAGAGACCCAGTACTTC. This sequence encodes CATSRPGQGSETQYF.

This chain connects TRBV4-3 to TRBJ2-3; D is uncertain. Germline CDR1 is LGHNA and CDR2 is YSLEER. The V end lost 0 bases, the J end lost 0 bases, and 13 bases lay between the germline ends. This CDR3 spans 17 amino acids. CDR3 DNA: TGCGCCAGCAGCCAAGACGTGCTAGGATTCAGCACAGATACGCAGTATTTT. Protein product: CASSQDVLGFSTDTQYF.

The chain is built from TRBV10-1 and TRBJ2-1; the match to TRBD2 covers 9 bases. The V gene's germline CDR1 is WNHNN and CDR2 SYGVQD (reference sequence). The J segment lost 3 bases and the V segment lost 2 bases, leaving 11 bases of the junction unmatched. CDR3 length equals 18 residues. The CDR3 DNA reads as TGCGCCAGCAGTGAGGGGTTTTTGGCGGGAGGGCACTACAATGAGCAGTTCTTC. Residues: CASSEGFLAGGHYNEQFF.

The J gene is TRBJ1-2, the V gene TRBV10-3; 9 bases map to TRBD1. The CDR3 totals 13 residues. Losses at the gene ends were 10 bases for V and 0 bases for J; bases not matched to a gene: 3. Germline V CDR1 and CDR2: ENHRY, SYGVKD. The CDR3 sequence is CASGQGTNYGYTF. The CDR3 nucleotides are TGTGCCAGTGGACAGGGGACTAACTATGGCTACACCTTC.

This clone has a single count. Other nucleotide sequences in the sample specify the same CDR3. This sequence joins TRBV5-1 and TRBJ2-1, with a tentative D call TRBD2 (6 bases). The length of the CDR3 is 15 residues. Germline V gene sequence: CDR1 SGHRS, CDR2 YFSETQ. Trimming stripped 0 bases from V and 5 bases from J, with 12 bases between. CDR3 loop: CASSLGLAGHNEQFF. CDR3 coding DNA: TGCGCCAGCAGCTTGGGGCTCGCGGGGCACAATGAGCAGTTCTTC. Filled out from reference TRBV5-1 and TRBJ2-1, the complete variable domain reads KAGVTQTPRYLIKTRGQQVTLSCSPISGHRSVSWYQQTPGQGLQFLFEYFSETQRNKGNFPGRFSGRQFSNSRSEMNVSTLELGDSALYLCASSLGLAGHNEQFFGPGTRLTVL.

Points on this clone: At the DNA level, this CDR3 is encoded by other sequences in the same sample as well. CDR3 sequence reads: CASRPPGGAGNTIYF. CDR3 in DNA: TGTGCCAGCAGGCCTCCGGGGGGGGCTGGAAACACCATATATTTT. The rearrangement links TRBV28 to TRBJ1-3, with a weak D call TRBD1 (5 bases). Trimming cost V 6 bases and J 2 bases, with 14 bases left between them. In germline, CDR1 is MDHEN, CDR2 SYDVKM. CDR3 length equals 15 residues.

The V and J genes are TRBV27 and TRBJ1-2; 8 nucleotides agree with TRBD1. The CDR3 length is 13 residues. V lost 3 bases, J lost 10 bases, and 7 bases stayed unmatched. Germline V lookup: CDR1 MNHEY, CDR2 SMNVEV (reference sequence). CDR3: CASSLADRALYTF. The CDR3 nucleotides are TGTGCCAGCAGTTTGGCGGACAGGGCACTCTACACCTTC.

This clone has only one observation. The chain couples TRBV6-1 to TRBJ1-1; 7 bases line up with TRBD1. The CDR3 covers 13 residues. CDR1 and CDR2 (germline): MNHNS, SASEGT. J was trimmed by 3 bases and V by 6 bases; bases with no gene match: 4. CDR3 loop: CASSADRYTEAFF. The CDR3, as DNA: TGTGCCAGCAGCGCGGACAGGTACACTGAAGCTTTCTTT.

This clone was counted between two and nine times. The rearrangement links TRBV30 to TRBJ1-1; possible D gene TRBD1, 6 bases. This CDR3 has 12 residues. The V and J ends lost 5 bases and 0 bases respectively, with 7 bases between them. The germline V gene has CDR1 GTSNPN and CDR2 SVGIG (reference sequence). CDR3 nucleotide sequence: TGTGCCTGGGGACAGTTGAACACTGAAGCTTTCTTT. This gives the protein CAWGQLNTEAFF.

V gene TRBV27 combines with J gene TRBJ2-1; 9 bases are shared with TRBD2. CDR3 size: 16 residues. The V segment lost 5 bases and the J segment 4 bases; nucleotides outside the gene matches: 9. Germline V lookup: CDR1 MNHEY, CDR2 SMNVEV (reference sequence). The CDR3 is CASSTRLAEPYNEQFF. Here the CDR3 DNA reads TGTGCCAGCAGTACACGACTAGCGGAGCCATACAATGAGCAGTTCTTC.

V and J are TRBV5-5 and TRBJ2-7; 11 bases fit TRBD2. The CDR3 length is 15 residues. Looked up from germline, CDR1 is SGHKS and CDR2 is YYEKEE (reference sequence). The ends lost 4 bases at V and 4 bases at J; junction bases unmatched: 7. This CDR3 is CASSPSGLAGYEQYF. The CDR3, as DNA: TGTGCCAGCAGCCCGAGCGGACTAGCGGGTTACGAGCAGTACTTC.

The chain couples TRBV25-1 to TRBJ2-5; no clear D. Matching the DNA end better, TRBJ2-7 makes the J call doubtful. CDR1 MGHDK and CDR2 SYGVNS come from the germline V gene. The CDR3 is 15 amino acids. DNA for the CDR3: TGTGCCAGCAGTGAAGAAGAGGTCAACTCCTACGAGCAGTACTTC. Its protein product is CASSEEEVNSYEQYF.

This chain joins TRBV5-1 and TRBJ1-4, with unresolved D. This CDR3 contains 13 residues. V was pared by 0 bases and J by 7 bases, with 7 bases between. The germline V gene has CDR1 SGHRS and CDR2 YFSETQ. The CDR3 DNA follows: TGCGCCAGCAGCTTGGAATCACGTGAAAAACTGTTTTTT. As protein: CASSLESREKLFF.

V gene TRBV7-6 combines with J gene TRBJ2-1; D tentatively fits TRBD1 or TRBD2 (6 bases each). The V gene's germline CDR1 is SGHVS and CDR2 FNYEAQ. The V gene lost 1 base and the J gene lost 9 bases, with 25 bases spanning the gap. The CDR3 has 18 amino acids. The DNA for the CDR3 is TGTGCCAGCAGCTTAGGGGTGATGAGAGGGGGGCGCGGGACTGAGCAGTTCTTC. This sequence encodes CASSLGVMRGGRGTEQFF.

The genes are TRBV30 and TRBJ1-2; D is perhaps TRBD1 (6 bases). V dropped 0 bases and J dropped 2 bases, with 13 bases sitting between them. CDR1 GTSNPN and CDR2 SVGIG come from the germline V gene (reference sequence). This CDR3 region has 15 residues. The CDR3 reads CAWSVQGGKNYGYTF. DNA of the CDR3: TGTGCCTGGAGTGTACAAGGGGGGAAGAACTATGGCTACACCTTC.